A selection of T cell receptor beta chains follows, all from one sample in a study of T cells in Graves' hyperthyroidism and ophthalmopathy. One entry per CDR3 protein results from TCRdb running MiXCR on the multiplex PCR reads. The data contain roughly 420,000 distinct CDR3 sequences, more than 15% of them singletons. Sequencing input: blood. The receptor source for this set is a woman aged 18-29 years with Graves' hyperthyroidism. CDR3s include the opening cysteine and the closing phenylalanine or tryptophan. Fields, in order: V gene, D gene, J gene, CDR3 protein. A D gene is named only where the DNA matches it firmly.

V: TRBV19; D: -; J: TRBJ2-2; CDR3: CASTLTEYTGELFF
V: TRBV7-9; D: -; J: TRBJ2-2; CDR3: CASSTNPPGELFF
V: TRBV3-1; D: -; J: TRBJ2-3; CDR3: CASSQQTVGSTDTQYF
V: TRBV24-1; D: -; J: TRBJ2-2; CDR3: CATSDLGKGTGELFF
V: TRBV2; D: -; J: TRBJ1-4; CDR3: CASSEDGVRGFEKLFF
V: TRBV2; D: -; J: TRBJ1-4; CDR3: CASSDIFARIYNEKLFF
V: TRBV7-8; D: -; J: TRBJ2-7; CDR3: CASSSRTNYEQYF
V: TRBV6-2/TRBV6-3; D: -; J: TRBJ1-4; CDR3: CASSYSRERRGDNEKLFF
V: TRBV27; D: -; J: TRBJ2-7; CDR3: CASSPLGKGNYEQYF
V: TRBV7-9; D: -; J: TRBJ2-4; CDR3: CASSLYEGNIQYF
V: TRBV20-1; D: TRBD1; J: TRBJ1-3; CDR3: CSARTGSGNTIYF
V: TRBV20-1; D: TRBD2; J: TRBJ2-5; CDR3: CSANLAGVKETQYF
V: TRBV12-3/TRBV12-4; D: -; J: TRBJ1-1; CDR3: CASTRLRGLSEAFF
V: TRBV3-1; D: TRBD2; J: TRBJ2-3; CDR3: CASSQSRTSGTSSDTQYF
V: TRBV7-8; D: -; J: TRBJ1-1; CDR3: CASSSSLGLDPNTEAFF
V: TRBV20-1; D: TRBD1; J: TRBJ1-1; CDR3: CSADNNRGLVAFF
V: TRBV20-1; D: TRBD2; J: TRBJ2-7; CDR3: CSAMGLAGGNSYEQYF
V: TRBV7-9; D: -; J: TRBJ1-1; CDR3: CASSHQTGLNTEAFF
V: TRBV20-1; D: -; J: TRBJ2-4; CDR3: CSARGAVFNIQYF
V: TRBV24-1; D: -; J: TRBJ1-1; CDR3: CATSDRGPNTEAFF